The entry below gives a single T cell receptor beta chain sequence along with its context. The sample is drawn from a study of blood T cell repertoires in COVID-19. Overall study context: Specimens from acute and convalescent COVID-19 originated in the United States, Italy and Spain. PBMCs, B-cell-depleted T cells, or T cells were the source of the cDNA or gDNA that made up the material.

V lost 4 bases, J lost 2 bases, and 14 bases lay in between. The CDR3 has 15 amino acids. Germline-derived CDR1 and CDR2 are LGHDT and YNNKEL (reference sequence). Per the original methods: Estimation of nucleated cell counts was performed using reference gene primer amplification. TCRdb's copy holds only in-frame clones and misses some; the assay was immunoSEQ multiplex PCR. V and J calls and clone size are those listed in that table; D and trimming were worked out from the DNA. Among some 100,000 clones, 85% to 90% were seen once, and the ten largest hold approximately 8.7%. The rearrangement uses TRBV3-1 (or the pseudogene TRBV3-2) and TRBJ1-2; D not certain. This clonotype was sampled from a woman between 65 and 79 years old with acute or convalescent COVID-19. Sequenced material: peripheral blood. The CDR3 loop reads CASSPLSPRNYGYTF. Here the CDR3 DNA reads TGTGCCAGCAGCCCCTTATCACCTAGAAACTATGGCTACACCTTC.